The rows below give T cell receptor beta chains drawn from one sample of a study of shared clonotypes between healthy human individuals. The assay was immunoSEQ multiplex PCR, and TCRdb's table has in-frame clones only and misses some. Of approximately 620,000 clones listed, approximately 97% were seen once; the top ten hold 0.057%. The specimen sequenced was naive CD4+ T cells sorted from blood. The receptors come from a young woman in good health. CDR3s leave out the opening cysteine and the closing phenylalanine or tryptophan. Not every row has a clone size; where given, it reads once, few, many or a size class.

j_gene,abundance,v_gene,CDR3aa
TRBJ2-7,NA,TRBV27,ASRRLGGTYEQY
TRBJ1-6,NA,TRBV28,ASRPGAGLVSPLH
TRBJ2-1,NA,TRBV18,ASSPFSQSSYNEQF
TRBJ2-7,NA,TRBV28,ASSLTGVYEQY
TRBJ2-6,NA,TRBV5-1,ASSFLSGANVLT
TRBJ2-7,NA,TRBV6-5,ASRPDRGVYEQY
TRBJ1-5,NA,TRBV18,ASSPIENQPQH
TRBJ2-2,NA,TRBV28,ASRWNTGELF
TRBJ2-7,NA,TRBV18,ASSLREGSYEQY
TRBJ2-3,NA,TRBV9,ASSVGGSLEGTDTQY
TRBJ2-1,NA,TRBV6-1,ASSSRWDEQF
TRBJ2-2,NA,TRBV2,ASSYQGANTGELF
TRBJ2-1,NA,TRBV15,ATARQDYNEQF
TRBJ2-7,NA,TRBV28,ASTLWGRENEQY
TRBJ1-3,NA,TRBV18,ASSPRTGPGNTIY
TRBJ1-1,NA,TRBV7-9,ASSLLGQVMNTEAF
TRBJ1-3,NA,TRBV5-6,ASSLRGARNTIY
TRBJ2-7,NA,TRBV15,ATSRIGQVVSSYEQY
TRBJ2-5,NA,TRBV5-1,ASSPGYGVETQY
TRBJ1-5,NA,TRBV18,ASSPASGPQH
TRBJ2-3,NA,TRBV7-9,ASHSRTGAWDTQY
TRBJ1-1,NA,TRBV9,ASSGHVRA
TRBJ2-7,NA,TRBV7-3,ASSLRGNYEQY
TRBJ2-5,NA,TRBV5-3,ARSLDCRIQETQY
TRBJ2-3,NA,TRBV6-1,ASSDTGTGGVADTQY
TRBJ1-1,NA,TRBV7-9,ASSLTGRNTEAF
TRBJ2-1,NA,TRBV30,AWRPSGSGQF
TRBJ2-1,once,TRBV9,ASRAPEGTSEAENEQF
TRBJ2-7,NA,TRBV27,ASSLYRDRGWDEQY
TRBJ2-2,once,TRBV19,ASRNRAGGLSGELF
TRBJ2-6,NA,TRBV10-3,AISEGGTGANVLT
TRBJ1-2,NA,TRBV10-3,AISGTLDRNDGYT
TRBJ2-7,NA,TRBV28,ASSSSQGWN
TRBJ2-7,NA,TRBV7-9,ASSLGQRFYEQY
TRBJ2-2,NA,TRBV19,ASSALTNTGELF
TRBJ2-7,NA,TRBV11-3,ASSPWGASYEQY
TRBJ1-2,NA,TRBV28,ASRQTREGYGYT
TRBJ2-1,NA,TRBV5-1,ASSYQRGMSGSYNEQF
TRBJ2-7,NA,TRBV4-2,ASSQGLGGDYEQY
TRBJ2-3,NA,TRBV28,ASSFRLRYTDTQY
TRBJ2-7,NA,TRBV18,ASSPPSGSYEQY
TRBJ2-3,NA,TRBV5-1,ASSLDGTSGTDTQY
TRBJ1-4,NA,TRBV4-1,ASRPGAGRRSLKLF
TRBJ1-5,once,TRBV18,ASSPRQVDSNQPQH
TRBJ2-1,NA,TRBV27,ASSYGRGSYNEQF
TRBJ1-2,NA,TRBV6-6,ASSYYGRVYGYT
TRBJ1-5,NA,TRBV2,ASTRTDSNQPQH
TRBJ1-2,once,TRBV28,ASSSPGTGRGYT
TRBJ2-5,NA,TRBV6-5,ASSYSGVAQETQY
TRBJ2-5,NA,TRBV4-2,ASSQGFVGETQY
TRBJ2-7,once,TRBV7-2,ASSSGLAGGHEQY
TRBJ2-7,NA,TRBV28,ASGGIGFRSDYSEQY
TRBJ2-1,NA,TRBV9,ASSVGFRAGGLGEQF
TRBJ2-4,NA,TRBV5-1,ASSLTSGSNIQY
TRBJ1-6,NA,TRBV19,ASSSDTGTPLH
TRBJ2-7,NA,TRBV18,ASSSGQSYEQY